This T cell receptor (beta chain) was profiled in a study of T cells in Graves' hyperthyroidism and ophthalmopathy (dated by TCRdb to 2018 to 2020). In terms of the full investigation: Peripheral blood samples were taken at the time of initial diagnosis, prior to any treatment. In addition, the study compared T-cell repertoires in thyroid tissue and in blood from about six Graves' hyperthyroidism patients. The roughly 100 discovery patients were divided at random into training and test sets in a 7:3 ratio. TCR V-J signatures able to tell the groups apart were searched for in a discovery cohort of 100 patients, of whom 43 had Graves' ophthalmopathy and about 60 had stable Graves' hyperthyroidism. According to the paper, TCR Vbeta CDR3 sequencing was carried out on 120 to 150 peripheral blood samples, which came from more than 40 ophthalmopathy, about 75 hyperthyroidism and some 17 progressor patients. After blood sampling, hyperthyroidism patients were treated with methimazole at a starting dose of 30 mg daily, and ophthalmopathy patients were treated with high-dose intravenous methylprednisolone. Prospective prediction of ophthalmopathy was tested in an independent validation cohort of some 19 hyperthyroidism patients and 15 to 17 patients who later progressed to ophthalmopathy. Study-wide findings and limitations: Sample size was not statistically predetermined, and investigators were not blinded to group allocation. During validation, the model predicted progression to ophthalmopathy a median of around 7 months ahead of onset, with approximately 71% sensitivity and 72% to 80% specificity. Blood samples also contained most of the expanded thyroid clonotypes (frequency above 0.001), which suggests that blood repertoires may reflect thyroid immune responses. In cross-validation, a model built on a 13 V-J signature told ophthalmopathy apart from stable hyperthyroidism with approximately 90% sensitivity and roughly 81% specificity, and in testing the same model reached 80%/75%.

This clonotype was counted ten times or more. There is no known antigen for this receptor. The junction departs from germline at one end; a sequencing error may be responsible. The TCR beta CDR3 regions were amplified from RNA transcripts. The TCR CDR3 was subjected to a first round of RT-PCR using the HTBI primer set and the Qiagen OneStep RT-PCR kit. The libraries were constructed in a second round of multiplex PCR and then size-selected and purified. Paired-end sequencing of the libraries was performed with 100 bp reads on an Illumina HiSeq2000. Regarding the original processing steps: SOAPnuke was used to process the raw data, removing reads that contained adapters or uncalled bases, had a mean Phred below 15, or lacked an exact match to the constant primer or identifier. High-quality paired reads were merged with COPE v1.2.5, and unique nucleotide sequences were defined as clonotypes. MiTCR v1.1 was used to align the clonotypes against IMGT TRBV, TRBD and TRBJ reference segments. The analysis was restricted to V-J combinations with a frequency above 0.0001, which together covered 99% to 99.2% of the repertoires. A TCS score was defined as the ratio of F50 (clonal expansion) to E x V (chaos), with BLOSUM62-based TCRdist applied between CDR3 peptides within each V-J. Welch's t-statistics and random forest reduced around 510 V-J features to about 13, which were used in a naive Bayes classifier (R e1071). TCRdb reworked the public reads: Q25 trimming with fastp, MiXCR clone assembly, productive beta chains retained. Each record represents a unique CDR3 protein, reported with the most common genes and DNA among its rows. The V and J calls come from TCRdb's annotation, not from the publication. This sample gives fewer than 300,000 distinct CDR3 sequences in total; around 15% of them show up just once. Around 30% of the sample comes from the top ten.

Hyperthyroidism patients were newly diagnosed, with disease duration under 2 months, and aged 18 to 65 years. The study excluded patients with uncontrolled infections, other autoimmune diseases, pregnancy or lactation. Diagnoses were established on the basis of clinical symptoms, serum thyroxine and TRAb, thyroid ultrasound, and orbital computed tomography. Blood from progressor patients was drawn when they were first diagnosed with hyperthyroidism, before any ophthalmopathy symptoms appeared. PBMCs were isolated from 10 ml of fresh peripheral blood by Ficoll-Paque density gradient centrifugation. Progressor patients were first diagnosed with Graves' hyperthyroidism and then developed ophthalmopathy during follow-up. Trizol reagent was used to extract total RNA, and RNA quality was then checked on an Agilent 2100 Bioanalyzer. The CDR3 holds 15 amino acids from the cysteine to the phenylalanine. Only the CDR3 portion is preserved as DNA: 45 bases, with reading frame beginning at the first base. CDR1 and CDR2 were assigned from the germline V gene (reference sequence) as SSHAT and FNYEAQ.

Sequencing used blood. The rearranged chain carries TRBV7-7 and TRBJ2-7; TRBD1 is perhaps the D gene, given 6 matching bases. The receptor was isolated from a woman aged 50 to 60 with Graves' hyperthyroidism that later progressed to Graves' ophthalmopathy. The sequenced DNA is TGTGCTAGCAGCTTAAGCCTTCCCCGGGACATCGAGCAGTACTTC. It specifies CASSLSLPRDIEQYF.